A single sample is the source of the 9 T cell receptor beta chains below, sequenced in a study of human T cells and chemical hapten exposure. TCRdb independently ran MiXCR on the RACE reads; one entry per CDR3 protein. This table holds 150,000 to 200,000 distinct CDR3 sequences, approximately 15% found once. Time point in this sample: patch test 1, 2 weeks after DPC sensitization. Sample treatment: therapeutic diphenylcyclopropenone sensitization with weekly scalp DPC. The specimen comprised whole blood, sampled in connection with sensitization to the hapten diphenylcyclopropenone (DPC). These receptors were obtained from a woman under 40 with alopecia areata. Some clones in this sample may be carry-over from other donors' samples.

At least ten counts were recorded for this clonotype. V and J are TRBV30 and TRBJ2-7, with TRBD1 as a possible D gene (6 bases). The germline V gene encodes CDR1 GTSNPN and CDR2 SVGIG (reference sequence). This CDR3 is 13 amino acids long. V was trimmed by 3 bases and J by 2 bases, leaving 11 bases between them. The CDR3, as DNA: TGTGCCTGGAGGGACAGACTTACCTACGAGCAGTACTTC. This encodes CAWRDRLTYEQYF.

This clonotype was detected many times. The V call is TRBV7-3, the J call TRBJ1-6; D perhaps matches TRBD1 (5 bases). The CDR3 length is 15 residues. The V and J ends lost 0 bases and 11 bases respectively, with 14 bases between them. Germline CDR1 SGHTA, CDR2 FQGTGA. DNA for the CDR3: TGTGCCAGCAGCTTAACGGGGCGTGGGGAAACACCCCTCCACTTT. Residues: CASSLTGRGETPLHF.

The count of this clonotype is one. The chain has TRBV10-3 and TRBJ2-5; 9 positions agree with TRBD2. CDR3 length: 15 amino acids. From germline, CDR1 is ENHRY and CDR2 SYGVKD. V trimming: 2 bases; J trimming: 5 bases; junction bases outside the gene matches: 6. This chain's CDR3 is CAISEGVAGAETQYF. CDR3 nucleotide sequence: TGTGCCATCAGTGAGGGGGTAGCGGGGGCCGAGACCCAGTACTTC.

This clonotype was detected many times. The J gene is TRBJ2-4, the V gene TRBV4-2; 7 nucleotides line up with TRBD1. The CDR3 is 12 residues long. The V segment lost 0 bases and the J segment 16 bases; nucleotides outside the gene matches: 6. From germline, CDR1 is LGHNA and CDR2 YNFKEQ. The CDR3 region is CASSQEGQPTYF. The CDR3 DNA is TGTGCCAGCAGCCAAGAGGGACAGCCTACTTACTTC.

The rearrangement joins TRBV7-9 to TRBJ1-6; 7 nucleotides match TRBD1. The CDR3 totals 15 residues. Germline CDR1 and CDR2: SEHNR and FQNEAQ (reference sequence). Unmatched junction bases numbered 9, after V lost 6 bases and J lost 7 bases. CDR3 nucleotides: TGTGCCAGCAGAACTGAGGGACAGAAGAATTCACCCCTCCACTTT. This encodes CASRTEGQKNSPLHF.

This sequence joins TRBV2 and TRBJ2-5, with D unclear. Germline V gene sequence: CDR1 SNHLY, CDR2 FYNNEI. The ends were cut back, 8 bases at V and 2 bases at J, with 18 bases in the middle. The CDR3 contains 15 residues. The CDR3 reads CASRRSPESQETQYF. The CDR3 DNA reads TGTGCCAGCCGCCGGAGCCCCGAATCTCAAGAGACCCAGTACTTC.

The chain carries TRBV28 and TRBJ2-2; 7 positions match TRBD2. Trimming at V came to 8 bases and at J to 7 bases, leaving 7 bases not matched to a gene. This CDR3 contains 13 residues. Germline V lookup: CDR1 MDHEN, CDR2 SYDVKM. CDR3 nucleotide sequence: TGTGCCAGCCGAGAAGCGGGGTTCGGGGAGCTGTTTTTT. Translation gives CASREAGFGELFF.

In this sample, this clonotype turned up a few times. The rearrangement links TRBV7-9 to TRBJ2-6; D possibly corresponds to TRBD2 (5 bases). Germline CDR1 reads SEHNR; CDR2 reads FQNEAQ (reference sequence). Deletions cut 6 bases from V and 0 bases from J, with 12 bases between. The CDR3 runs to 16 residues. The CDR3 DNA reads TGTGCCAGCAGAACGGGATCCTACTCTGGGGCCAACGTCCTGACTTTC. Amino acids: CASRTGSYSGANVLTF.

DNA of the CDR3: TGTGCCACCAGCATGTGCGGCGGGGGGCCTTTTTTGGATGAGCAGTTCTTC. Translating gives CATSMCGGGPFLDEQFF. J is TRBJ2-1 and V is TRBV15; 8 nucleotides agree with TRBD2. Unmatched junction bases numbered 16, after V lost 4 bases and J lost 8 bases. The germline V gene has CDR1 LNHNV and CDR2 YYDKDF (reference sequence). CDR3 length: 17 residues.